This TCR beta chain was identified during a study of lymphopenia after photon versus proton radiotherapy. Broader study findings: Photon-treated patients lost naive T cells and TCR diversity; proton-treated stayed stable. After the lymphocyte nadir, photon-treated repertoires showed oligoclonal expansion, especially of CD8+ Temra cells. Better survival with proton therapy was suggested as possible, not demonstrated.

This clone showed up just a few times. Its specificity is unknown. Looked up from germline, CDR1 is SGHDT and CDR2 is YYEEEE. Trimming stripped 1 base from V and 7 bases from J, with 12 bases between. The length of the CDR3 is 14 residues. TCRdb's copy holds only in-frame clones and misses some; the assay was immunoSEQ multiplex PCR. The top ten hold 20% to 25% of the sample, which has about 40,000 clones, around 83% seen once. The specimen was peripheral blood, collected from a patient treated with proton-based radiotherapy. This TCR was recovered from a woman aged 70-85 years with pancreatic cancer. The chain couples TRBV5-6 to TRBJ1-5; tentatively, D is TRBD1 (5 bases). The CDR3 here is CASSLMDTPQPQHF. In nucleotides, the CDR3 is TGTGCCAGCAGCTTGATGGACACTCCCCAGCCCCAGCATTTT.